The rows below give T cell receptor beta chains drawn from one sample of a study of T cell changes during pregnancy in multiple sclerosis. Repertoires were generated with immunoSEQ multiplex PCR, while TCRdb's copy carries only in-frame clones and drops some. The sample holds about 72,000 clones, about nine tenths seen once. The sequencing used peripheral blood, collected in the third trimester of pregnancy. Every receptor here comes from a female donor in good health, enrolled as a control in a pregnancy study. Both conserved end residues are part of each CDR3. The D gene is left open where the match is weak.

v_call	d_call	j_call	cdr3_length	cdr3_aa
TRBV6-5	NA	TRBJ1-1	13	CASSYVGGAEAFF
TRBV5-4	NA	TRBJ1-3	14	CASSLRGSGNTIYF
TRBV7-2	TRBD2	TRBJ2-1	16	CASSFNRGRSYNEQFF
TRBV19	TRBD2	TRBJ2-1	13	CASSTGLGNEQFF
TRBV2	TRBD1	TRBJ2-1	15	CASTLTGSSYNEQFF
TRBV4-1	NA	TRBJ2-7	13	CASRLQADDEQYF
TRBV5-8	NA	TRBJ1-5	17	CASSLVFGGPGNQPQHF
TRBV19	TRBD1	TRBJ2-3	17	CASSMGLQGAPADTQYF
TRBV5-1	TRBD1	TRBJ2-7	14	CASSGGTGVYEQYF
TRBV29-1	TRBD1	TRBJ1-3	15	CSVRVTGGSGNTIYF
TRBV2	TRBD1	TRBJ1-1	14	CASSPRQGSTEAFF
TRBV28	NA	TRBJ1-2	13	CASSFPGLDGYTF
TRBV4-1	NA	TRBJ2-5	16	CASSPPGVTIRETQYF
TRBV7-2	NA	TRBJ2-5	14	CASTGGRSQETQYF
TRBV7-6	NA	TRBJ1-2	13	CASSLAYGDGYTF
TRBV7-9	NA	TRBJ2-1	14	CASTWAAPGNEQFF
TRBV4-3	TRBD2	TRBJ2-1	16	CASSQASGGSYNEQFF
TRBV7-2	NA	TRBJ2-2	15	CASSSRGSSTGELFF
TRBV5-1	NA	TRBJ2-5	11	CASSLQETQYF
TRBV5-1	NA	TRBJ1-6	17	CASSPDRFSSYNSPLHF
TRBV19	NA	TRBJ1-1	14	CASALRAGGTEAFF